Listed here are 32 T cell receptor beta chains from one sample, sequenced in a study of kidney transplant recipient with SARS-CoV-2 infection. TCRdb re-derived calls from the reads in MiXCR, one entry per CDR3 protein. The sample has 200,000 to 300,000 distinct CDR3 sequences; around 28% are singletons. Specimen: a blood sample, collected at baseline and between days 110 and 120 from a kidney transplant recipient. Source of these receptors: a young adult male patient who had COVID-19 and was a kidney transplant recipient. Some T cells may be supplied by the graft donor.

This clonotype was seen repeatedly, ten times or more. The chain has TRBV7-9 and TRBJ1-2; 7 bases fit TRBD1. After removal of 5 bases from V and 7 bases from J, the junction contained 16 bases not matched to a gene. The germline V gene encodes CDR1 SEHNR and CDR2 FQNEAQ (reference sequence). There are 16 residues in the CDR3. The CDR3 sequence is CASSAGQRPFPAGYTF. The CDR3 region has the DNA TGTGCCAGCAGCGCGGGACAGCGACCCTTCCCGGCTGGCTACACCTTC.

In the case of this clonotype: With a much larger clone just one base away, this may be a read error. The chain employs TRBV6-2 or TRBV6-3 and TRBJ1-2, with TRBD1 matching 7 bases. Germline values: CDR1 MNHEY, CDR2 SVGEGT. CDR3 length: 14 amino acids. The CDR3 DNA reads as TGTGCCTGCAGAGCATCAACAGGGGCTTATGGCTACACCTTC. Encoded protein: CACRASTGAYGYTF.

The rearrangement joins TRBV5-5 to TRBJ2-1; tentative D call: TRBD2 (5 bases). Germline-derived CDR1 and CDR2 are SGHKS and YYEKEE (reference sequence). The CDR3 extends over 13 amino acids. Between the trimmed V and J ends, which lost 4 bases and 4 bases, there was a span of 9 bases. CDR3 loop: CASSKLGYNEQFF. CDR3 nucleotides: TGTGCCAGCAGCAAACTAGGATACAATGAGCAGTTCTTC.

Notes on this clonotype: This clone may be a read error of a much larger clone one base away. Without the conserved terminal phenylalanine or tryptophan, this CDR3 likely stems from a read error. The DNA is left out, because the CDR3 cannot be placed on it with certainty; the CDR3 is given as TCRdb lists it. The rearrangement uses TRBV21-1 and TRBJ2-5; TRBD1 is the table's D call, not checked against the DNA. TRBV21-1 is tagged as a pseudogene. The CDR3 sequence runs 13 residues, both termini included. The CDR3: CASSARVPYEQYL.

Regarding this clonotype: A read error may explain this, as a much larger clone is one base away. CDR3 region: CASSYPGGGGHNEQFF. The CDR3 DNA reads as TGTGCCAGCAGTTACCCGGGCGGGGGGGGACACAATGAGCAGTTCTTC. The chain links TRBV6-6 to TRBJ2-1; 9 bases align to TRBD2. The length of the CDR3 is 16 residues. Germline V CDR1 and CDR2: MNHNY, SVGAGI (reference sequence). V lost 2 bases and J lost 5; bases outside the gene matches: 7.

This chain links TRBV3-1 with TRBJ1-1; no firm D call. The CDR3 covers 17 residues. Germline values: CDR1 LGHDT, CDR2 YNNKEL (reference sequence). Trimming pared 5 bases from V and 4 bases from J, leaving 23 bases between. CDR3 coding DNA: TGTGCCAGCAGCTGTCGTTATCCCATTTCAATTCGCACTGAAGCTTTCTTT. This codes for CASSCRYPISIRTEAFF.

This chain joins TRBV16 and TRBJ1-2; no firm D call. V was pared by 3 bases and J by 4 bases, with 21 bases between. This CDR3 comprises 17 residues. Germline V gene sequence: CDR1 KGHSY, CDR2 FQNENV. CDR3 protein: CASSQGTVVRKTYGYTF. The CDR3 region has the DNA TGTGCCAGCAGCCAGGGTACGGTCGTTAGAAAGACCTATGGCTACACCTTC.

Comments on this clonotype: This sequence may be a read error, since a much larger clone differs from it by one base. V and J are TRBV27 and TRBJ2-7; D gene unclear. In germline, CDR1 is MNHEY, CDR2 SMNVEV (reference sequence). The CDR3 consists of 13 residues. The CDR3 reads CAGSLYDSYEQYF. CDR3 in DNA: TGTGCCGGCAGTTTATACGACTCCTACGAGCAGTACTTC.

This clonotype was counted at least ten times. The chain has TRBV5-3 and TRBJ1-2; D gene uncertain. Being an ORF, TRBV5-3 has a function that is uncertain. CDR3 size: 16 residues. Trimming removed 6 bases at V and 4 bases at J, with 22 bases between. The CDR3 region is CARTPEVVRKTYGYTF. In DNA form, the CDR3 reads TGTGCCAGAACACCTGAAGTGGTGAGAAAGACCTATGGCTACACCTTC.

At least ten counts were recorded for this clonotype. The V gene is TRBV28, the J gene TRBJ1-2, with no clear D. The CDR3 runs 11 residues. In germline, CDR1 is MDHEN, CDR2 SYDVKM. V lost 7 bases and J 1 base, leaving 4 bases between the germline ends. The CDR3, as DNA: TGTGCCAGCATGAGTAACTATGGCTACACCTTC. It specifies CASMSNYGYTF.

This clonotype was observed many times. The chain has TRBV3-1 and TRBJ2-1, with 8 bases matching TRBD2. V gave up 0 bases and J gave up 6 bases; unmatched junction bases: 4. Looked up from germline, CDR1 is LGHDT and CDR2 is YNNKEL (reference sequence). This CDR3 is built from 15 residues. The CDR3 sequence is CASSQESLAANEQFF. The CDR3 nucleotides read TGTGCCAGCAGCCAAGAGTCACTAGCGGCCAATGAGCAGTTCTTC.

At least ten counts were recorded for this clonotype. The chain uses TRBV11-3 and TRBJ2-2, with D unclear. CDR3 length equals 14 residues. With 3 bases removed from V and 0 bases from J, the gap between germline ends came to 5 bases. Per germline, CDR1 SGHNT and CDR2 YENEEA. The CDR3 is CASSLVSNTGELFF. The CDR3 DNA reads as TGTGCCAGCAGCTTGGTCTCGAACACCGGGGAGCTGTTTTTT.

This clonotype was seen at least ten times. The DNA of the CDR3 is TGTGCCAGCAGCATGACCCGTAAGTGCCGAAAGACCTATGGCTACACCTTC. This codes for CASSMTRKCRKTYGYTF. The chain is built from TRBV7-7 and TRBJ1-2; D not resolved. Germline lookup yields CDR1 SSHAT and CDR2 FNYEAQ (reference sequence). V was shortened by 5 bases and J by 4 bases, with 23 bases between the two germline ends. The CDR3 extends over 17 amino acids. Based on the CDR3 plus reference TRBV7-7 and TRBJ1-2, the full variable domain is GAGVSQSPRYKVTKRGQDVTLRCDPISSHATLYWYQQALGQGPEFLTYFNYEAQPDKSGLPSDRFSAERPEGSISTLTIQRTEQRDSAMYRCASSMTRKCRKTYGYTFGSGTRLTVV.

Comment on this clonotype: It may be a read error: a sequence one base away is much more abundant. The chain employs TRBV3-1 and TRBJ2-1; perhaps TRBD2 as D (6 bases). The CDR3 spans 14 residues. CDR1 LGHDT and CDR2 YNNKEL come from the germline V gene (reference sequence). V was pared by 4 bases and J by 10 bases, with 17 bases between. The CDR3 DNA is TGTGCCAGCAGCCGGGACTTGCGGGGCAAGGAGCAGTTCTTC. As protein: CASSRDLRGKEQFF.

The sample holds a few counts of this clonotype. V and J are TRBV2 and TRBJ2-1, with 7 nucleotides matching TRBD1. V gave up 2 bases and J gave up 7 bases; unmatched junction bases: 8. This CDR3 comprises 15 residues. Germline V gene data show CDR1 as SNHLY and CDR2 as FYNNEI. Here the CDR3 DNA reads TGTGCCAGCAGTGAATGGCCAGGGGGTTTGAATGAGCAGTTCTTC. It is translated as CASSEWPGGLNEQFF.

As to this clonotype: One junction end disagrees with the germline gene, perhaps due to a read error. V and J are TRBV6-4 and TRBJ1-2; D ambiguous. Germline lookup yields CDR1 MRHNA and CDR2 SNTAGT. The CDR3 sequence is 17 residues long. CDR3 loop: CANSRCRSHGKTYGYTF. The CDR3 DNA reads TGTGCCAACAGTCGGTGCCGCTCACACGGAAAGACCTATGGCTACACCTTC.

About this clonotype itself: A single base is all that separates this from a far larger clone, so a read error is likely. The CDR3 protein is CASSFTGESQYF. The CDR3 DNA reads TGTGCCAGCAGCTTTACAGGGGAGTCCCAGTACTTC. V is TRBV7-4 and J is TRBJ2-1; 7 nucleotides agree with TRBD1. The J call may be mistaken, given a closer DNA end match to TRBJ2-5. Germline CDR1 is SGHVT and CDR2 is SQSDAQ. This CDR3 is built from 12 residues.

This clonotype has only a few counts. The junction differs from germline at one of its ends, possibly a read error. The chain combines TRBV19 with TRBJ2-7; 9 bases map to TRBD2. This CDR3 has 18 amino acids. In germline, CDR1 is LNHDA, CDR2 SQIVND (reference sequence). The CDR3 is CASNIRGGPLAGYYEQYF. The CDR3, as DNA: TGTGCCAGTAATATAAGGGGGGGCCCACTAGCGGGCTACTACGAGCAGTACTTC.

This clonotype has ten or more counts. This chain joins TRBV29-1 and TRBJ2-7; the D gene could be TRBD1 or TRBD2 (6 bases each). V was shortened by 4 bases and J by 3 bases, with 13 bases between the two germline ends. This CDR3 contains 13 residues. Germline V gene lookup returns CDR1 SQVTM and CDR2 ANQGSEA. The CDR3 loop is CSVVGGLGYEQYF. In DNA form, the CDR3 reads TGCAGCGTTGTTGGGGGGCTTGGCTACGAGCAGTACTTC.

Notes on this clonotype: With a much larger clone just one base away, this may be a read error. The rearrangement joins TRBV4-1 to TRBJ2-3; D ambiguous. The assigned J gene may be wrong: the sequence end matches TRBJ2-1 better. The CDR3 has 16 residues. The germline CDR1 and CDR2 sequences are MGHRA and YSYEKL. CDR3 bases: TGCGCCAGCAGCCAAGAAGGGCCTGACTGTAACAATGAGCAGTTCTTC. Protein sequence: CASSQEGPDCNNEQFF.

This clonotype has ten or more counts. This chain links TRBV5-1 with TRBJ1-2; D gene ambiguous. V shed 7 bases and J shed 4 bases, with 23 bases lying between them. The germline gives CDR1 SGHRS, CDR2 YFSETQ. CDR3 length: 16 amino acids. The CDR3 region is CASHVKSVRKTYGYTF. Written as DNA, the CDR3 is TGCGCCAGCCATGTTAAATCGGTTCGAAAGACCTATGGCTACACCTTC. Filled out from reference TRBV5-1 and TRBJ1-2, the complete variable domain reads KAGVTQTPRYLIKTRGQQVTLSCSPISGHRSVSWYQQTPGQGLQFLFEYFSETQRNKGNFPGRFSGRQFSNSRSEMNVSTLELGDSALYLCASHVKSVRKTYGYTFGSGTRLTVV.

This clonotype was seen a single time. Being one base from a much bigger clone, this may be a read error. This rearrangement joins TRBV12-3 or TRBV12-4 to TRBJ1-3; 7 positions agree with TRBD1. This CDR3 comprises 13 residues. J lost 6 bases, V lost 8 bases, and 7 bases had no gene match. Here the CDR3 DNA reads TGTGCCAGCGGCCTTGACAGGGTAAACACCATATATTTT. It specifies CASGLDRVNTIYF.

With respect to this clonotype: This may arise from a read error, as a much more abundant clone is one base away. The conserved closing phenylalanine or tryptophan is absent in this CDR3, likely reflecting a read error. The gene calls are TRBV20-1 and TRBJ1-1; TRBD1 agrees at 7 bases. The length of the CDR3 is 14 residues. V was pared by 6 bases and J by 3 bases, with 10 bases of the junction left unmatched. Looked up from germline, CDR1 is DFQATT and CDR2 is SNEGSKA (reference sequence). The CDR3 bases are TGCAGTGCACCGACGACAGGGCTCTACACTGAAGCTTTCCTT. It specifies CSAPTTGLYTEAFL.

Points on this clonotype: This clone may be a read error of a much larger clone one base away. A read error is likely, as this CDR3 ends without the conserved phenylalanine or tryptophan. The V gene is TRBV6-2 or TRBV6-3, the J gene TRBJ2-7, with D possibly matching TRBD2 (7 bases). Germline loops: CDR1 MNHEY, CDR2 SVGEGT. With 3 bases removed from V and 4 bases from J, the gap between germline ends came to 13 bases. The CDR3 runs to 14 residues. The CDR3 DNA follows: TGTGCCAGCAGTTATGGGGGGGGCGCGTACGAGCAGTACCTC. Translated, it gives CASSYGGGAYEQYL.

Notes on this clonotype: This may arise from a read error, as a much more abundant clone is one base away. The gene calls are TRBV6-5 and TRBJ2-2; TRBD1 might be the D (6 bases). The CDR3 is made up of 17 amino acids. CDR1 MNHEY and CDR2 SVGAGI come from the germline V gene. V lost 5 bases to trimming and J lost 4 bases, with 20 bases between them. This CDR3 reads CASSGSGQGLSTGELFF. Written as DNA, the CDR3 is TGTGCCAGCAGTGGTTCGGGGCAGGGGCTGAGCACCGGGGAGCTGTTTTTT.

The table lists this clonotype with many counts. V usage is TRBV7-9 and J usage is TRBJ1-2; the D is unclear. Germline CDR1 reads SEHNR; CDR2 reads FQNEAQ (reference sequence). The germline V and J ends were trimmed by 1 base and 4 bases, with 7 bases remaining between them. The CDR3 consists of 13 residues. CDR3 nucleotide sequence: TGTGCCAGCAGCTTAGAACCGAGCTATGGCTACACCTTC. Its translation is CASSLEPSYGYTF.

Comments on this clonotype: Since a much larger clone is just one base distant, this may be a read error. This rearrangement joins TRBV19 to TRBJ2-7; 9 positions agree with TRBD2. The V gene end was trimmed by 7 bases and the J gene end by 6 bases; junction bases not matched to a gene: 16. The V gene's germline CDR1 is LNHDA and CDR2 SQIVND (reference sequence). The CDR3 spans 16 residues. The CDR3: CASNRLAGRQTSEQYF. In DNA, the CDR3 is TGTGCCAGTAATAGGCTAGCGGGACGTCAGACCTCCGAGCAGTACTTC.

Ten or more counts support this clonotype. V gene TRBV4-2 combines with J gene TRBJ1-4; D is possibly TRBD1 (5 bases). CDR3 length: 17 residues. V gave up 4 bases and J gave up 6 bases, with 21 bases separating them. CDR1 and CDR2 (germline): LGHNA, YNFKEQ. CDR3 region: CASSLHPPGLGDEKLFF. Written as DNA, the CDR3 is TGTGCCAGCAGCCTCCATCCCCCGGGACTTGGGGATGAAAAACTGTTTTTT.

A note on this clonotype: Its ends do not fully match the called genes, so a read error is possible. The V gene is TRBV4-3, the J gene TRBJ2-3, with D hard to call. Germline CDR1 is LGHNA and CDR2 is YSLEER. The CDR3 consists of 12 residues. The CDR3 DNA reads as TGCGCCAGCATCCAAAATCGAGATACGCAGTATTTT. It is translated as CASIQNRDTQYF.

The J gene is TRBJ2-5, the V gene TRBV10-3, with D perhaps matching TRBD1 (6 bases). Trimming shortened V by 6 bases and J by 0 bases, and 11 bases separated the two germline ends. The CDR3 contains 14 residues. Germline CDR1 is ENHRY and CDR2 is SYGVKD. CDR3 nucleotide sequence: TGTGCCATCAGCCCGCGACAGGACCAAGAGACCCAGTACTTC. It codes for CAISPRQDQETQYF.

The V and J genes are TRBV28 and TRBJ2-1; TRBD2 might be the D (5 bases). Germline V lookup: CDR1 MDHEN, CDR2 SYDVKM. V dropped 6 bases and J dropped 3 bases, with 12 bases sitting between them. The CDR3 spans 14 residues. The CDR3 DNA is TGTGCCAGCAGGGGAGATGTACTCTACAATGAGCAGTTCTTC. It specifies CASRGDVLYNEQFF.

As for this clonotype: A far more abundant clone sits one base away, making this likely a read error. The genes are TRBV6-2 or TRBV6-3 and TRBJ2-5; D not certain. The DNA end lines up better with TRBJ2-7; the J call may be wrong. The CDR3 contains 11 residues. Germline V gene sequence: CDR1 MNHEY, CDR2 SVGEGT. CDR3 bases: TGTGCCAGCAGTTACCCGAACGAGCAGTACTTC. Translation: CASSYPNEQYF.